This T cell receptor (beta chain) appears in the sequencing data of a study of shared clonotypes between healthy human individuals (TCRdb year 2020). Context from the whole study: The cohort included three men and two women between 18 and 49 years of age. Libraries were prepared and TCR repertoires were sequenced by different laboratories using diverse techniques, in order to increase sequencing depth and limit assay-specific biases. Each donor's leukapheresis produced roughly between about 0.9 and 9.5 billion PBMCs. For each donor, CD4 naive and CD4 memory were each given three plates, CD8 naive was given two plates, and CD8 memory was given one plate. The study deeply sequenced blood TCR repertoires of about five healthy adults to estimate repertoire size and the extent of clonotype sharing between individuals.

Healthy HIV-negative adults with no recently reported acute infections or vaccinations were included as donors. Every donor was a Caucasian adult living in Nashville, Tennessee, USA. CD4+ T cells were enriched through magnetic negative selection, after which naive cells were positively selected on CD45RA and the remaining negative fraction served as the memory subset. After blood collection by leukapheresis, PBMCs were isolated using Ficoll-Histopaque density gradient centrifugation and then cryopreserved in the vapor phase of liquid nitrogen. Analytical flow cytometry was used to check the purity and quantity of every magnetically sorted T cell population. Genomic DNA was isolated from each sorted fraction and quantified by UV absorbance on a Nanodrop 2000c. For CDR1 and CDR2, the germline V gene lists SGHRS and YFSETQ. Taken from cysteine to phenylalanine, the CDR3 has 16 residues. The retained sequence is limited to the CDR3, 48 bases, with the frame set at the first base. The junction shows trimming of 4 bases on V and 4 bases on J, plus 20 bases between the germline ends.

Summary of the overall study and its limitations: Incomplete sequencing was indicated by rarefaction of sorted-subset datasets, despite the large sequencing depth. The genetic and exposure-history diversity represented was limited by the small number of donors. Estimated clonotype richness was generally larger for naive than for memory subsets. Higher generation probabilities were observed for clonotypes shared by all four sorted-subset donors than for non-shared clonotypes. Approximately 4.8% of naive CD4, roughly 3.5% of naive CD8, roughly 2.4% of memory CD4, and more than 0.35% of memory CD8 clonotypes were shared across a few donors. Pairwise subsampling led to the expectation that sequencing depth would affect the degree of clonotype sharing among donors. Sampling was limited to blood, and TCR repertoires in tissue likely differ from TCR repertoires in blood.

Concerning this clone: The clone's antigen remains unknown. Base qualities are not provided; no much larger clone lies one nucleotide away.

Using the deep immunoSEQ assay, TCR CDR3 regions were amplified from genomic DNA by multiplex PCR. Genomic DNA extracted from each cell subset was distributed evenly over all wells of several immunoSEQ 96-well plates, and each plate served as one replicate. Each replicate PCR for sorted subsets received roughly 0.2 ug genomic DNA, equal to tens of thousands of T cell genomes. The purified libraries were quantified using a Qubit 3.0 fluorometer, sized with a Bioanalyzer 2100, and then quantified again using the KAPA Library Quantification kit. A separate single-read 150-cycle Illumina NextSeq 550 flow cell was used to sequence each immunoSEQ 96-well plate. On the authors' methods: Because the immunoSEQ output held only junctional sequences and lacked quality scores, the filtering could not match the filtering applied to full-length reads. Sequences were annotated with PyIR, a Python wrapper for IgBLAST v1.9, using IMGT germline references to assign V/J genes and CDR3. Reads were removed for weak V/J assignments (E-value above 1e-6), missing CDR3, stop codons, out-of-frame junctions, or ambiguous translated residues. V3J clonotypes were defined by identical inferred V gene, J gene, and CDR3 amino acid sequence. To compute the percentage overlap between repertoires, the number of shared unique clonotypes was divided by the size of the smaller repertoire. RTK rarefaction, the Chao1 estimator, and Recon v2.1 estimates of unobserved clonotypes were used to assess repertoire richness. Generation probabilities were computed with OLGA for all TCRbeta clonotypes obtained by the gDNA method from several donors. In TCRdb, the immuneACCESS table is reduced to in-frame sequences with V and J assigned. These tables do not hold every clone; where another copy was compared, an unresolved V gene accounts for under half, and the others remain unexplained. That table is the source of V, J and clone size, and D and trimming were worked out from the DNA. Recorded for this sample are 2,500,000 or so clones; over 85% of them occurred a single time. Together, the top ten hold 0.11% to 0.15% of the sample.

The receptor was derived from a man between 18 and 35 years old in good health. The sequenced sample consisted of naive CD4+ T cells sorted from blood. The sample's cell subset or site label, in plain terms: CD45RA+ positively selected. The chain is made from TRBV5-1 and TRBJ2-5; TRBD1 is possibly the D segment (8 matching bases). CDR3 reads: CASSRRTGPGGETQYF. The nucleotide sequence reads as follows: TGCGCCAGCAGCCGACGGACAGGGCCGGGGGGAGAGACCCAGTACTTC.